The rows below give T cell receptor beta chains drawn from one sample of a study of blood T cell repertoires in COVID-19. The data were produced by immunoSEQ multiplex PCR, yet TCRdb's version contains in-frame clones alone and is incomplete. The data hold tens of thousands of clones, with about 82% observed a single time. The sequencing sample was made of peripheral blood. The receptors come from a human donor in a cohort sampled during active COVID-19. Each CDR3 is given with its conserved first and last residue. Fields, in order: D gene, V gene, clone size, J gene, CDR3 protein, CDR3 DNA. The D gene is left open where the match is weak. Expanded clones are given a class, and other clones once, few, many or no size at all.

d_gene: NA; v_gene: TRBV20-1; abundance: NA; j_gene: TRBJ1-4; CDR3aa: CSASLGAATNEKLFF; CDR3nt: TGCAGTGCTAGTCTGGGGGCAGCAACTAATGAAAAACTGTTTTTT
d_gene: TRBD1; v_gene: TRBV6-5; abundance: NA; j_gene: TRBJ2-7; CDR3aa: CASRGITGESEQYF; CDR3nt: TGTGCCAGCAGGGGAATCACAGGGGAAAGCGAGCAGTACTTC
d_gene: NA; v_gene: TRBV3-1/TRBV3-2; abundance: NA; j_gene: TRBJ1-4; CDR3aa: CASSGEGEKLFF; CDR3nt: TGTGCCAGCTCTGGGGAGGGCGAAAAACTGTTTTTT
d_gene: NA; v_gene: TRBV4-1; abundance: NA; j_gene: TRBJ2-3; CDR3aa: CASSQDPPTGLIADTQYF; CDR3nt: TGCGCCAGCAGCCAAGACCCTCCCACAGGGTTAATCGCAGATACGCAGTATTTT
d_gene: NA; v_gene: TRBV12-3/TRBV12-4; abundance: NA; j_gene: TRBJ2-6; CDR3aa: CASRGSGANVLTF; CDR3nt: TGTGCCAGCCGGGGATCTGGGGCCAACGTCCTGACTTTC
d_gene: TRBD2; v_gene: TRBV14; abundance: NA; j_gene: TRBJ2-3; CDR3aa: CASSQVGTSGGRTDTQYF; CDR3nt: TGTGCCAGCAGCCAAGTCGGGACTAGCGGGGGCCGCACAGATACGCAGTATTTT
d_gene: NA; v_gene: TRBV18; abundance: once; j_gene: TRBJ2-1; CDR3aa: CASSPRSSPLGDEQFF; CDR3nt: TGTGCCAGCTCACCACGATCTAGCCCGCTCGGAGATGAGCAGTTCTTC
d_gene: NA; v_gene: TRBV16; abundance: NA; j_gene: TRBJ1-1; CDR3aa: CASSRRGGPNTEAFF; CDR3nt: TGTGCCAGCAGCCGGAGGGGGGGCCCGAACACTGAAGCTTTCTTT
d_gene: TRBD1; v_gene: TRBV10-3; abundance: NA; j_gene: TRBJ1-1; CDR3aa: CAIVRDGTGGFTEAFF; CDR3nt: TGTGCCATTGTCCGCGACGGGACAGGGGGCTTCACTGAAGCTTTCTTT
d_gene: TRBD2; v_gene: TRBV7-8; abundance: NA; j_gene: TRBJ2-1; CDR3aa: CASRVAGYNEQFF; CDR3nt: TGTGCCAGCAGAGTAGCGGGGTACAATGAGCAGTTCTTC
d_gene: TRBD1; v_gene: TRBV27; abundance: NA; j_gene: TRBJ1-1; CDR3aa: CASSWTGAGTEAFF; CDR3nt: TGTGCCAGCAGCTGGACAGGGGCAGGGACTGAAGCTTTCTTT
d_gene: NA; v_gene: TRBV24-1; abundance: NA; j_gene: TRBJ2-1; CDR3aa: CATSDLRNEQFF; CDR3nt: TGTGCCACCAGTGACCTTAGAAATGAGCAGTTCTTC
d_gene: TRBD2; v_gene: TRBV18; abundance: NA; j_gene: TRBJ2-1; CDR3aa: CASSPKREIRNEQFF; CDR3nt: TGTGCCAGCTCACCAAAGCGGGAGATTCGGAATGAGCAGTTCTTC
d_gene: NA; v_gene: TRBV2; abundance: NA; j_gene: TRBJ2-2; CDR3aa: CASTRENTGELFF; CDR3nt: TGTGCCAGCACCAGGGAGAACACCGGGGAGCTGTTTTTT
d_gene: TRBD1; v_gene: TRBV28; abundance: NA; j_gene: TRBJ1-1; CDR3aa: CASTLYRGSTEAFF; CDR3nt: TGTGCCAGCACTCTATACAGGGGGAGCACTGAAGCTTTCTTT
d_gene: TRBD1; v_gene: TRBV6-6; abundance: once; j_gene: TRBJ1-1; CDR3aa: CASSFAGDRGPLEAFF; CDR3nt: TGTGCCAGCAGTTTCGCCGGCGACAGGGGGCCCCTGGAAGCTTTCTTT
d_gene: NA; v_gene: TRBV25-1; abundance: once; j_gene: TRBJ2-3; CDR3aa: CASSVTSTDTQYF; CDR3nt: TGTGCCAGCAGTGTGACTAGTACAGATACGCAGTATTTT
d_gene: TRBD1; v_gene: TRBV18; abundance: NA; j_gene: TRBJ2-3; CDR3aa: CASSFGQEGTDTQYF; CDR3nt: TGTGCCAGCTCTTTTGGACAGGAGGGCACAGATACGCAGTATTTT
d_gene: TRBD2; v_gene: TRBV5-1; abundance: once; j_gene: TRBJ2-3; CDR3aa: CASSLVLAGDQDTQYF; CDR3nt: TGCGCCAGCAGCTTGGTGCTAGCGGGGGATCAAGATACGCAGTATTTT
d_gene: TRBD2; v_gene: TRBV7-7; abundance: NA; j_gene: TRBJ2-7; CDR3aa: CASSPNPGLAGLEQYF; CDR3nt: TGTGCCAGCAGCCCCAACCCGGGACTAGCGGGCCTAGAGCAGTACTTC
d_gene: TRBD2; v_gene: TRBV28; abundance: NA; j_gene: TRBJ2-5; CDR3aa: CASRAGGEQETQYF; CDR3nt: TGTGCCAGCAGGGCGGGAGGGGAGCAAGAGACCCAGTACTTC
d_gene: NA; v_gene: TRBV7-2; abundance: medium-sized; j_gene: TRBJ1-1; CDR3aa: CASSFSVNTEAFF; CDR3nt: TGTGCCAGCAGCTTTTCGGTGAACACTGAAGCTTTCTTT
d_gene: TRBD1; v_gene: TRBV5-4; abundance: NA; j_gene: TRBJ2-2; CDR3aa: CASTSDRGGPNTGELFF; CDR3nt: TGTGCCAGCACCTCCGACAGGGGTGGGCCTAACACCGGGGAGCTGTTTTTT
d_gene: TRBD2; v_gene: TRBV19; abundance: NA; j_gene: TRBJ2-3; CDR3aa: CASGSNTKRGSSTDTQYF; CDR3nt: TGTGCCAGTGGGTCCAACACCAAGCGGGGCTCTAGCACAGATACGCAGTATTTT
d_gene: TRBD2; v_gene: TRBV3-1/TRBV3-2; abundance: NA; j_gene: TRBJ2-3; CDR3aa: CASSQDATTSGGTDTQYF; CDR3nt: TGTGCCAGCAGCCAAGACGCGACGACTAGCGGGGGAACAGATACGCAGTATTTT
d_gene: NA; v_gene: TRBV7-2; abundance: NA; j_gene: TRBJ1-2; CDR3aa: CASSSTPDFYGYTF; CDR3nt: TGTGCCAGCAGCTCGACTCCCGACTTCTATGGCTACACCTTC
d_gene: TRBD2; v_gene: TRBV19; abundance: NA; j_gene: TRBJ2-1; CDR3aa: CASSIGSSGQYNEQFF; CDR3nt: TGTGCCAGTAGTATAGGGTCTAGCGGGCAGTACAATGAGCAGTTCTTC
d_gene: NA; v_gene: TRBV18; abundance: NA; j_gene: TRBJ2-5; CDR3aa: CASSPPLPEETQYF; CDR3nt: TGTGCCAGCTCACCACCGTTGCCGGAAGAGACCCAGTACTTC
d_gene: TRBD2; v_gene: TRBV19; abundance: NA; j_gene: TRBJ2-3; CDR3aa: CASMELGGRTDTQYF; CDR3nt: TGTGCCAGTATGGAGCTTGGCGGGAGAACAGATACGCAGTATTTT
d_gene: NA; v_gene: TRBV4-3; abundance: NA; j_gene: TRBJ1-2; CDR3aa: CASSQDFTGSRSGYTF; CDR3nt: TGCGCCAGCAGCCAAGATTTTACAGGGAGTCGGTCTGGCTACACCTTC
d_gene: TRBD1; v_gene: TRBV27; abundance: NA; j_gene: TRBJ1-2; CDR3aa: CASSPLKDRGRYGYTF; CDR3nt: TGTGCCAGCAGTCCACTTAAGGACAGGGGGCGGTATGGCTACACCTTC
d_gene: NA; v_gene: TRBV7-9; abundance: NA; j_gene: TRBJ1-1; CDR3aa: CASSLKGGNTEAFF; CDR3nt: TGTGCCAGCAGCTTAAAAGGGGGAAACACTGAAGCTTTCTTT
d_gene: NA; v_gene: TRBV19; abundance: NA; j_gene: TRBJ1-2; CDR3aa: CASYDSPANYGYTF; CDR3nt: TGTGCCAGCTACGACAGCCCAGCTAACTATGGCTACACCTTC
d_gene: NA; v_gene: TRBV6-2/TRBV6-3; abundance: NA; j_gene: TRBJ2-7; CDR3aa: CASSPGGEPYEQYF; CDR3nt: TGTGCCAGCAGCCCCGGTGGGGAGCCCTACGAGCAGTACTTC
d_gene: TRBD2; v_gene: TRBV25-1; abundance: NA; j_gene: TRBJ2-3; CDR3aa: CASSAQTSGRGDTQYF; CDR3nt: TGTGCCAGCAGCGCCCAAACTAGCGGGAGGGGTGATACGCAGTATTTT
d_gene: TRBD2; v_gene: TRBV15; abundance: NA; j_gene: TRBJ2-1; CDR3aa: CATSRGGGGTSYNEQFF; CDR3nt: TGTGCCACCAGCAGAGGTGGGGGGGGAACCTCCTACAATGAGCAGTTCTTC
d_gene: TRBD2; v_gene: TRBV3-1/TRBV3-2; abundance: NA; j_gene: TRBJ2-5; CDR3aa: CASSQEERGALETQYF; CDR3nt: TGTGCCAGCAGCCAAGAGGAGCGGGGGGCCCTAGAGACCCAGTACTTC
d_gene: NA; v_gene: TRBV19; abundance: NA; j_gene: TRBJ2-1; CDR3aa: CASNQGMNYNEQFF; CDR3nt: TGTGCCAGTAATCAGGGGATGAACTACAATGAGCAGTTCTTC
d_gene: TRBD1; v_gene: TRBV5-1; abundance: NA; j_gene: TRBJ1-1; CDR3aa: CASSLDTTGQGRGTEAFF; CDR3nt: TGCGCCAGCAGCTTGGATACTACGGGACAGGGGAGGGGTACTGAAGCTTTCTTT
d_gene: TRBD1; v_gene: TRBV5-1; abundance: NA; j_gene: TRBJ1-1; CDR3aa: CASTSGQGTEAFF; CDR3nt: TGCGCCAGCACCTCCGGACAGGGAACTGAAGCTTTCTTT
d_gene: TRBD1; v_gene: TRBV19; abundance: NA; j_gene: TRBJ1-2; CDR3aa: CASSIAAIGTVGYTF; CDR3nt: TGTGCCAGTAGTATAGCGGCGATTGGGACAGTGGGCTACACCTTC
d_gene: TRBD2; v_gene: TRBV6-2/TRBV6-3; abundance: NA; j_gene: TRBJ2-2; CDR3aa: CASSYRLAVNTGELFF; CDR3nt: TGTGCCAGCAGTTATCGACTAGCGGTGAACACCGGGGAGCTGTTTTTT
d_gene: TRBD1; v_gene: TRBV7-2; abundance: NA; j_gene: TRBJ1-5; CDR3aa: CASSFQTGEHQPQHF; CDR3nt: TGTGCCAGCAGCTTTCAGACAGGGGAGCATCAGCCCCAGCATTTT
d_gene: NA; v_gene: TRBV4-3; abundance: NA; j_gene: TRBJ2-1; CDR3aa: CASSQGRAESSYNEQFF; CDR3nt: TGCGCCAGCAGCCAAGGGAGGGCGGAAAGCTCCTACAATGAGCAGTTCTTC
d_gene: NA; v_gene: TRBV19; abundance: NA; j_gene: TRBJ2-1; CDR3aa: CASSRENEQFF; CDR3nt: TGTGCCAGTAGCCGTGAGAATGAGCAGTTCTTC